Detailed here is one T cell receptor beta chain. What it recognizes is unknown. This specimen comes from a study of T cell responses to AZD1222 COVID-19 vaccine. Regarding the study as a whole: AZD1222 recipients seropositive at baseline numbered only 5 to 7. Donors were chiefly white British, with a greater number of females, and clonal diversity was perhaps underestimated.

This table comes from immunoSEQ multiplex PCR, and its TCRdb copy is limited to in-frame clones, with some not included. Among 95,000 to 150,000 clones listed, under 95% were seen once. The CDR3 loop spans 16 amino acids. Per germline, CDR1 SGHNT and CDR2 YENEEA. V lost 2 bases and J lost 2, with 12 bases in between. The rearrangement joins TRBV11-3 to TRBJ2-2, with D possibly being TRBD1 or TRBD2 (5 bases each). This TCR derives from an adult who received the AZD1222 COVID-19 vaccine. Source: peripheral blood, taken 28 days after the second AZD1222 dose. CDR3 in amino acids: CASSLFPGPNTGELFF. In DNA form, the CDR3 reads TGTGCCAGCAGCTTATTCCCGGGACCCAACACCGGGGAGCTGTTTTTT.